This note documents a single TCR beta chain sequence. As yet, its antigen is unknown. The sample originates from a study of radiotherapy plus CTLA-4 blockade in lung cancer. Data came from immunoSEQ multiplex PCR; TCRdb stores just in-frame clones and leaves some out. The sample carries 30,000 to 45,000 clones, 55% to 75% recorded once. General observations from the study: Radiotherapy with ipilimumab was followed by blood expansion of tumor-derived clones.

Sequencing was performed on peripheral blood, taken from a patient treated with radiotherapy plus ipilimumab. The clonotype originates from a human donor with non-small cell lung cancer who had stable disease on radiotherapy plus ipilimumab.

CDR3 sequence: CSVDRTGINEQFF. The CDR3 bases are TGCAGCGTTGATCGGACAGGGATAAATGAGCAGTTCTTC. The rearrangement uses TRBV29-1 and TRBJ2-1, with 8 bases lining up with TRBD1. The trim removed 3 bases at V and 7 bases at J, leaving 5 bases unmatched. Germline V gene data show CDR1 as SQVTM and CDR2 as ANQGSEA. The CDR3 consists of 13 residues.